The 15 T cell receptor beta chains listed next were all sequenced from one sample in a study of T cells expressing NK-cell markers (dated by TCRdb to the early 2020s). The library came from 5' RACE. Sequencing instrument: Illumina HiSeq 2000. One entry per CDR3 protein sequence results from the TCRdb reprocessing of the reads, with DNA left out. The table for this sample shows approximately 460,000 distinct CDR3 sequences. The ten largest account for 7.3% of the sample. Specimen: blood T cells: a sorted CD56 or NKG2C T cell subset, CD4+ or CD8+ T cells, or bulk PBMC T cells (not recorded which). The receptors stem from a woman aged 18-70 years in good health.

The chain joins TRBV12-3 or TRBV12-4 to TRBJ1-6; TCRdb's D call, TRBD1, is unchecked because there is no DNA. CDR3 size: 16 residues. CDR3 sequence: CASSFGTDSRYNPLHF.

This chain connects TRBV12-3 or TRBV12-4 to TRBJ2-7. This CDR3 has 12 residues. The CDR3 here is CASQTTSYEQYF.

The genes are TRBV7-6 and TRBJ2-5. The CDR3 covers 14 residues. CDR1 and CDR2 from the germline V gene are SGHVS and FNYEAQ. Here the CDR3 reads CASSLVGTQETQYF.

The rearrangement joins TRBV4-2 to TRBJ2-1; TCRdb picks TRBD1, but there is no DNA to check that call. Germline V gene data show CDR1 as LGHNA and CDR2 as YNFKEQ. This CDR3 has 15 residues. The CDR3 region is CASSQVGQSYNEQFF.

The J gene is TRBJ2-7, the V gene TRBV12-3 or TRBV12-4; lacking DNA, the TRBD2 call made by TCRdb goes unchecked. The CDR3 has 14 amino acids. The CDR3 region is CASSSAGGPHEQYF.

The chain combines TRBV7-9 with TRBJ2-5; the D gene TCRdb calls, TRBD1, cannot be checked with no DNA. Germline lookup yields CDR1 SEHNR and CDR2 FQNEAQ (reference sequence). This CDR3 comprises 17 residues. The CDR3 reads CASSFNPRRGDQETQYF.

This CDR3 is CASSYYATDTQYF. The chain is built from TRBV11-2 and TRBJ2-3. The V gene's germline CDR1 is SGHAT and CDR2 FQNNGV. This CDR3 has 13 amino acids.

This chain joins TRBV20-1 and TRBJ2-7; TCRdb names TRBD2, which stays unverified in the absence of DNA. The germline gives CDR1 DFQATT, CDR2 SNEGSKA (reference sequence). CDR3 length: 15 amino acids. The CDR3 is CSATTAAFIFGEQYF.

CDR3 region: CASRGGRYEQYF. The chain uses TRBV28 and TRBJ2-7; TCRdb names TRBD1, which stays unverified in the absence of DNA. Looked up from germline, CDR1 is MDHEN and CDR2 is SYDVKM. The CDR3 length is 12 residues.

The rearrangement joins TRBV30 to TRBJ2-7. The CDR3 runs to 11 residues. The germline CDR1 and CDR2 sequences are GTSNPN and SVGIG (reference sequence). The CDR3 is CAWSVGHEQYF.

The CDR3 sequence: CSARVFEEDEQYF. This chain uses TRBV20-1 with TRBJ2-7. Germline CDR1 DFQATT, CDR2 SNEGSKA (reference sequence). The CDR3 has 13 residues.

V gene TRBV3-1 combines with J gene TRBJ1-1; TCRdb indicates TRBD1, and absent DNA this call remains unverified. The CDR3 is 16 amino acids. Germline V gene sequence: CDR1 LGHDT, CDR2 YNNKEL (reference sequence). CDR3 loop: CASSQGKNRLNTEAFF.

The genes are TRBV5-6 and TRBJ2-2; TCRdb calls TRBD1, which cannot be checked without DNA. The CDR3 loop spans 16 amino acids. Germline lookup yields CDR1 SGHDT and CDR2 YYEEEE. The CDR3 region is CASSLPTGVGTGELFF. The variable domain in full, with the rest retrieved from reference TRBV5-6 and TRBJ2-2, is DAGVTQSPTHLIKTRGQQVTLRCSPKSGHDTVSWYQQALGQGPQFIFQYYEEEERQRGNFPDRFSGHQFPNYSSELNVNALLLGDSALYLCASSLPTGVGTGELFFGEGSRLTVL.

The J gene is TRBJ2-2, the V gene TRBV4-3. The CDR3 length is 14 residues. The germline V gene encodes CDR1 LGHNA and CDR2 YSLEER. CDR3 in amino acids: CASSQEVIGGELFF.

This chain connects TRBV29-1 to TRBJ2-3; TCRdb's assignment of TRBD1 cannot be checked, as there is no DNA. CDR1 SQVTM and CDR2 ANQGSEA come from the germline V gene. The CDR3 totals 12 residues. CDR3 sequence reads: CSGRGPGDTQYF.